Below, one T cell receptor beta chain is given with its context. This entry comes from a study of T cell responses to AZD1222 COVID-19 vaccine. This CDR3 has 15 residues. The trim removed 0 bases at V and 2 bases at J, leaving 2 bases unmatched. Germline CDR1 MNHEY, CDR2 SVGAGI. TCRdb's copy holds only in-frame clones and misses some; the assay was immunoSEQ multiplex PCR. The sample holds roughly 100,000 clones; 85% to 90% are singletons and the top ten take approximately 5.4%. The receptor was isolated from an adult in good health. Sample: peripheral blood, taken on day 0 of AZD1222 vaccination. This rearrangement joins TRBV6-5 to TRBJ1-1; 8 bases map to TRBD1. The CDR3 region has the DNA TGTGCCAGCAGTTACTCCGACAGGGGAAACACTGAAGCTTTCTTT. This translates into CASSYSDRGNTEAFF.